The present T cell receptor (beta chain) was sequenced within a study of T cell changes during pregnancy in multiple sclerosis. The protocol was immunoSEQ multiplex PCR, while the TCRdb copy is restricted to in-frame clones and leaves out a portion. The sample contains about 40,000 clones, approximately 91% of which appear only once. The sequence was collected from a female donor with multiple sclerosis, enrolled in a pregnancy study. Sequencing input: PBMCs (not recorded whether the cells were cultured).

The CDR3: CASSLDLGGGGNQPQHF. CDR3 sequence (DNA): TGTGCCAGCAGCTTAGATCTGGGAGGGGGAGGCAATCAGCCCCAGCATTTT. The J gene is TRBJ1-5, the V gene TRBV11-2, with D perhaps TRBD1 (6 bases). Germline CDR1 SGHAT, CDR2 FQNNGV. This CDR3 contains 17 residues. Trimming left V 0 bases short and J 2 bases short, with 14 bases between. Filled out from reference TRBV11-2 and TRBJ1-5, the complete variable domain reads EAGVAQSPRYKIIEKRQSVAFWCNPISGHATLYWYQQILGQGPKLLIQFQNNGVVDDSQLPKDRFSAERLKGVDSTLKIQPAKLEDSAVYLCASSLDLGGGGNQPQHFGDGTRLSIL.